This T cell receptor (beta chain) was sequenced in a study of blood T cell repertoires in COVID-19. About the research overall: The samples span acute and convalescent COVID-19 from the United States, Italy and Spain. Sources were T cells, B-cell-depleted T cells, or PBMCs; the material itself was cDNA or gDNA.

In the source study's methods: Reference gene primers were amplified, and this amplification served to estimate nucleated cell counts. Clones were sequenced by immunoSEQ multiplex PCR, and TCRdb holds only the in-frame ones, with some missing. D and trimming come from the DNA, and the V and J calls and clone size come from that table. In the table there are around 160,000 clones, about 88% of which are singletons. The CDR3 extends over 14 amino acids. The V segment lost 4 bases and the J segment 5 bases; nucleotides outside the gene matches: 9. Germline V gene sequence: CDR1 SGHKS, CDR2 YYEKEE (reference sequence).

This rearrangement joins TRBV5-5 to TRBJ2-7; 7 positions agree with TRBD2. The sequence was collected from a man between 60 and 75 years old with active or convalescent COVID-19. Sequencing was done on a sample of peripheral blood. The DNA of the CDR3 is TGTGCCAGCAGCGGGGGGGTCTGGGTCCACGAGCAGTACTTC. Amino acid sequence: CASSGGVWVHEQYF.